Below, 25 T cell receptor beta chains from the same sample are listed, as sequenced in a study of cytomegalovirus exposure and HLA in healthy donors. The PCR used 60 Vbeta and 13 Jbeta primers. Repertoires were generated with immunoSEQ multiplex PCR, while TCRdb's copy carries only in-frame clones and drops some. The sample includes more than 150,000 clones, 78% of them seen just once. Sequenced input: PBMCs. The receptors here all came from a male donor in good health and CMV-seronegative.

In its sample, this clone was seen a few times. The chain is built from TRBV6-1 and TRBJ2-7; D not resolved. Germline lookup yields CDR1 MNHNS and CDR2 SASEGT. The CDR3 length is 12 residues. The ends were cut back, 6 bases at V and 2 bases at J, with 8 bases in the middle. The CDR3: CASRGYTYEQYF. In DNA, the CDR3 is TGTGCCAGCAGGGGCTATACCTACGAGCAGTACTTC.

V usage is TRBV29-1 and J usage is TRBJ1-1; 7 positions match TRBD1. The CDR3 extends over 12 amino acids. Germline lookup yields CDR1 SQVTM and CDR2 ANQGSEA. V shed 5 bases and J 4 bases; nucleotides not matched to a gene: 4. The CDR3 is CSVRAGGTEAFF. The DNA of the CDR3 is TGCAGCGTTCGGGCAGGGGGCACTGAAGCTTTCTTT.

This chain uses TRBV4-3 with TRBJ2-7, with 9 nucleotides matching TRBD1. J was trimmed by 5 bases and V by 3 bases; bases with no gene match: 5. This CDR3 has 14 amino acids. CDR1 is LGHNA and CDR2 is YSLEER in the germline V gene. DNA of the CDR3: TGCGCCAGCAGCCAGGGGGACAGGGTTAACGAGCAGTACTTC. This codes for CASSQGDRVNEQYF.

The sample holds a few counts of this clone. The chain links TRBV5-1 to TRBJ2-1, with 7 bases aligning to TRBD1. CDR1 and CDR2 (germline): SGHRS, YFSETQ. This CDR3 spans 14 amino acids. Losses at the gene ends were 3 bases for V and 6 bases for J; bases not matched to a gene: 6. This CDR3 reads CASSWGTAGNEQFF. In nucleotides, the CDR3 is TGCGCCAGCAGCTGGGGGACAGCCGGCAATGAGCAGTTCTTC.

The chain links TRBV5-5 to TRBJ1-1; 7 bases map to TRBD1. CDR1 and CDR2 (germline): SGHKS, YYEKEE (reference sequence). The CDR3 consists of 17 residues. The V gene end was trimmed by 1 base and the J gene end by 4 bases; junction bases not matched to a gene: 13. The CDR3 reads CASSLKFLGGAVTEAFF. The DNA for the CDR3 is TGTGCCAGCAGCTTGAAATTCCTAGGGGGCGCGGTCACTGAAGCTTTCTTT.

CDR3: CASSKRVNYGYTF. DNA for the CDR3: TGTGCCAGCAGCAAGAGGGTTAACTATGGCTACACCTTC. The rearrangement links TRBV7-2 to TRBJ1-2; D is uncertain. The germline V and J ends were trimmed by 5 bases and 1 base, with 8 bases remaining between them. CDR1 is SGHTA and CDR2 is FQGNSA in the germline V gene. CDR3 length: 13 amino acids.

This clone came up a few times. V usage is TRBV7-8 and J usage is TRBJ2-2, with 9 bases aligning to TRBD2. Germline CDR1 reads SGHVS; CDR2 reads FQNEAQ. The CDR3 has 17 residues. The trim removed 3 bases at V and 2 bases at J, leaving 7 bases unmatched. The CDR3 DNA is TGTGCCAGCAGCTTGTTTGCTAGCGGGGATAACACCGGGGAGCTGTTTTTT. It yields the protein CASSLFASGDNTGELFF.

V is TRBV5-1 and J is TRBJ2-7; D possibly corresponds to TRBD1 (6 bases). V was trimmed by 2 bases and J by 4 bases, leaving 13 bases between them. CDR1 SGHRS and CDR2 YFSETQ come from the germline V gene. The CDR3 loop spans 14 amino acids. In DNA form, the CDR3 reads TGCGCCAGCAGCTTTATCAGGGGCGGATACGAGCAGTACTTC. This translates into CASSFIRGGYEQYF.

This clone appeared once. For the CDR3, the DNA is TGTGCCAGCAGCGTTGCGGGACAGCCGAACACTGAAGCTTTCTTT. Translating it yields CASSVAGQPNTEAFF. The chain joins TRBV7-6 to TRBJ1-1; TRBD1 matches at 7 bases. Germline CDR1 SGHVS, CDR2 FNYEAQ. Germline trimming cut 5 bases from V and 1 base from J; bases unmatched to any gene: 7. There are 15 residues in the CDR3.

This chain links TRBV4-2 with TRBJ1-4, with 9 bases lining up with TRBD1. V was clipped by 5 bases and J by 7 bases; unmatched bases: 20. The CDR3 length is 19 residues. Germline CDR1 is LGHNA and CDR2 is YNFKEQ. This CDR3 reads CASSSHPGQGLGVGEKLFF. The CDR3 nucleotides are TGTGCCAGCAGCTCCCATCCGGGACAGGGTCTGGGGGTCGGTGAAAAACTGTTTTTT.

The CDR3 loop reads CSVTRDTGELFF. The CDR3 nucleotides read TGCAGCGTTACCCGGGACACCGGGGAGCTGTTTTTT. The rearrangement uses TRBV29-1 and TRBJ2-2; D call uncertain. In germline, CDR1 is SQVTM, CDR2 ANQGSEA. This CDR3 region has 12 residues. The germline V and J ends were trimmed by 5 bases and 3 bases, with 7 bases remaining between them.

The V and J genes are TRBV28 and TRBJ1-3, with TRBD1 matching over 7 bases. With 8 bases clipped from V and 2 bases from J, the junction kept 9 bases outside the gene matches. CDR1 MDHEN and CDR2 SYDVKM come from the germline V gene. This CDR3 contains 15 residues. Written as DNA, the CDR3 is TGTGCCAGCGCCAAAGGGGACAGAACTGGAAACACCATATATTTT. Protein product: CASAKGDRTGNTIYF.

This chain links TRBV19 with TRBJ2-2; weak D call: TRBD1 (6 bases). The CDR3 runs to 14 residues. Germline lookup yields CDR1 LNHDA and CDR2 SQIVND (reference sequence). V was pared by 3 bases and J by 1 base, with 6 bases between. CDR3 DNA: TGTGCCAGTAGTATGACAGGGAACACCGGGGAGCTGTTTTTT. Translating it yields CASSMTGNTGELFF.

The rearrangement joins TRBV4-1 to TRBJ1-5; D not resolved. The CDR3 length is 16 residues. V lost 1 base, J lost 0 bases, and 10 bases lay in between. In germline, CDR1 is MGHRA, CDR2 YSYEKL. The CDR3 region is CASSQVVGLSNQPQHF. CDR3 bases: TGCGCCAGCAGCCAAGTGGTAGGACTTAGCAATCAGCCCCAGCATTTT.

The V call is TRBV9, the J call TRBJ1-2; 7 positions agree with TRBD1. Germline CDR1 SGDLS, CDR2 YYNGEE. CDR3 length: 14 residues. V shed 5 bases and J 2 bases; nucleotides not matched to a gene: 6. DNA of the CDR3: TGTGCCAGCAGTCTTATACAGGGGAACTATGGCTACACCTTC. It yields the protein CASSLIQGNYGYTF.

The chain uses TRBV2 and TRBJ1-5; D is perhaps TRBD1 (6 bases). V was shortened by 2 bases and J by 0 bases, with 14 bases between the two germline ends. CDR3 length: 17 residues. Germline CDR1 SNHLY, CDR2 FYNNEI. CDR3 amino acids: CASSERGTGYSNQPQHF. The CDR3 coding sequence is TGTGCCAGCAGTGAACGGGGAACAGGGTATAGCAATCAGCCCCAGCATTTT.

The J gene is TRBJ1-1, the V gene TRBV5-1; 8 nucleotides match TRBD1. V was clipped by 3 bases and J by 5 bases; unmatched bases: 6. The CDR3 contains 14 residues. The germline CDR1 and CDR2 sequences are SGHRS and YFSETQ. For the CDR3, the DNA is TGCGCCAGCAGCTGGGACAGGAGCAATACTGAAGCTTTCTTT. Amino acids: CASSWDRSNTEAFF.

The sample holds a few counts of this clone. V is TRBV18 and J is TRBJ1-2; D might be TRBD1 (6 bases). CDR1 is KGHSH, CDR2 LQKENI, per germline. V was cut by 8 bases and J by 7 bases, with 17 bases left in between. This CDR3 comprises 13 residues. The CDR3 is CASHTGSGRGYTF. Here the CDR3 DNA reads TGTGCCAGCCACACAGGGTCCGGACGTGGCTACACCTTC.

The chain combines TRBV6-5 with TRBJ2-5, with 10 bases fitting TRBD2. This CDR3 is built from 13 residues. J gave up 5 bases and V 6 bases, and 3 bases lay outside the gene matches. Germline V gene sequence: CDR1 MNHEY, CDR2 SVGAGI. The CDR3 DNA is TGTGCCAGCAGGATGGGACTAGCGGAGACCCAGTACTTC. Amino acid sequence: CASRMGLAETQYF.

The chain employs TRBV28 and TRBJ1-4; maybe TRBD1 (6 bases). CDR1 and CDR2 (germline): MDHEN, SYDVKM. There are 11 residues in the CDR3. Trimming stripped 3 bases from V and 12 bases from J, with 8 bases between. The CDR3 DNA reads TGTGCCAGCAGTTTCGAGGGGGAACTGTTTTTT. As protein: CASSFEGELFF.

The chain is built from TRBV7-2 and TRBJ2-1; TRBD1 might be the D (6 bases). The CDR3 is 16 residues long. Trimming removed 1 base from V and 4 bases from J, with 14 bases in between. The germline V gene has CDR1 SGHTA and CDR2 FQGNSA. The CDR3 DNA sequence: TGTGCCAGCAGCTTAGGGAACAGGGCCTATTACAATGAGCAGTTCTTC. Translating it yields CASSLGNRAYYNEQFF.

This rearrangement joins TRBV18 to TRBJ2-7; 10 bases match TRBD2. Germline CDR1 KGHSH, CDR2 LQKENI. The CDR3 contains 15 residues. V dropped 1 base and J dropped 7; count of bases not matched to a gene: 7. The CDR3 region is CASSPRLAGVREQYF. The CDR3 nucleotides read TGTGCCAGCTCACCACGGCTAGCGGGGGTTCGGGAGCAGTACTTC. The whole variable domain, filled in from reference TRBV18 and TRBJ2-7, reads NAGVMQNPRHLVRRRGQEARLRCSPMKGHSHVYWYRQLPEEGLKFMVYLQKENIIDESGMPKERFSAEFPKEGPSILRIQQVVRGDSAAYFCASSPRLAGVREQYFGPGTRLTVT.

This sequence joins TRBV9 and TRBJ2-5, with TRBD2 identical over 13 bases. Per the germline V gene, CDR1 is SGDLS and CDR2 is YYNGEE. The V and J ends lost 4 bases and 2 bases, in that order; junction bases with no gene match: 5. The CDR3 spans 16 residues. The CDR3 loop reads CASSSTSGGLQETQYF. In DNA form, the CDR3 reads TGTGCCAGCAGCTCGACTAGCGGGGGGTTACAAGAGACCCAGTACTTC. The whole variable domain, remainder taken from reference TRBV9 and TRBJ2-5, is DSGVTQTPKHLITATGQRVTLRCSPRSGDLSVYWYQQSLDQGLQFLIQYYNGEERAKGNILERFSAQQFPDLHSELNLSSLELGDSALYFCASSSTSGGLQETQYFGPGTRLLVL.

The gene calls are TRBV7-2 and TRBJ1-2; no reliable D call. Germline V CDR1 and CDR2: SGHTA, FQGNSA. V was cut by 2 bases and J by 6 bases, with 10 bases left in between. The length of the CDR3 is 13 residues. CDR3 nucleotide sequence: TGTGCCAGCAGCTTAAAGCGTACCGATGGCTACACCTTC. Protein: CASSLKRTDGYTF.

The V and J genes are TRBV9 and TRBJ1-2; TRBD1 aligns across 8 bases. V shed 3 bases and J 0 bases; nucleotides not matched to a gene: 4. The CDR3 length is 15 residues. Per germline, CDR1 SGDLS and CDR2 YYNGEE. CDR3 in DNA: TGTGCCAGCAGCGCGTCGGGACAGGCTAACTATGGCTACACCTTC. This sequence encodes CASSASGQANYGYTF.